Reported below is one TCR beta chain. Profiling relied on immunoSEQ multiplex PCR, and the TCRdb table lists in-frame clones only, not all of them. The table shows about 130,000 clones, with over 85% occurring only once. The data were obtained in a study of T cell responses to AZD1222 COVID-19 vaccine. Germline assignment: CDR1 LNHDA and CDR2 SQIVND (reference sequence). V was trimmed by 3 bases and J by 4 bases, leaving 15 bases between them. This CDR3 has 15 amino acids. The receptor's source is an adult in good health. The V gene is TRBV19, the J gene TRBJ2-5; D perhaps matches TRBD2 (5 bases). The starting material was peripheral blood, obtained on day 0 of AZD1222 vaccination. The CDR3 spells CASSIFQSAGETQYF. As DNA, the CDR3 is TGTGCCAGTAGTATTTTTCAATCGGCGGGAGAGACCCAGTACTTC.